This record looks at one TCR beta chain sequence and its context. The time point here: blood 2 weeks post-SBRT. Regarding treatment: 15 Gy SBRT to primary tumor, nephrectomy 4 weeks later. The tumor was a clear cell renal cell carcinoma. This entry belongs to a study of radiation and T cells in renal cell carcinoma. Profiling relied on immunoSEQ multiplex PCR, and the TCRdb table lists in-frame clones only, not all of them. The table shows just over 150,000 clones, with approximately 90% occurring only once. Trimming shortened V by 1 base and J by 1 base, and 16 bases separated the two germline ends. The CDR3 is 17 amino acids. Germline V gene lookup returns CDR1 SGHTA and CDR2 FQGNSA.

This specimen consisted of blood, obtained from a patient whose treatment included radiotherapy and nephrectomy. This sequence originates from a woman aged 45-65 years with renal cell carcinoma. This chain connects TRBV7-2 to TRBJ1-1; unclear D gene. In nucleotides, the CDR3 is TGTGCCAGCAGCTTAGGAGGTTTTGGGCCTCAGAACACTGAAGCTTTCTTT. It encodes CASSLGGFGPQNTEAFF.